The 31 T cell receptor beta chains given below trace back to one sample, sequenced in a study of T cells in Graves' hyperthyroidism and ophthalmopathy. Amplification of TCR beta CDR3 regions was performed using RNA transcripts as template. With the HTBI primer set, the TCR CDR3 went through a first round of RT-PCR. TCRdb processed the multiplex PCR reads anew with MiXCR; each CDR3 protein has one entry. The sample lists around 600,000 distinct CDR3 sequences; roughly 45% were seen once. Source material: peripheral blood or thyroid tissue (not recorded which). The receptors here all came from an adult man with Graves' disease, either hyperthyroidism or ophthalmopathy (not recorded which).

This clonotype was detected many times. This chain connects TRBV10-3 to TRBJ1-1; a possible D gene is TRBD1 (6 bases). V was clipped by 11 bases and J by 0 bases, with 13 bases between them. This CDR3 is built from 13 residues. Germline CDR1 reads ENHRY; CDR2 reads SYGVKD. CDR3 DNA: TGTGCCTCCCGGACAGAAATGAACACTGAAGCTTTCTTT. The encoded protein is CASRTEMNTEAFF.

The chain couples TRBV24-1 to TRBJ1-2; no clear D gene. V was pared by 11 bases and J by 6 bases, with 18 bases between. Per the germline V gene, CDR1 is KGHDR and CDR2 is SFDVKD. This CDR3 comprises 13 residues. The CDR3 DNA is TGTGCCAGCTCACCACCGGGATGGAATGGCTACACCTTC. Residues: CASSPPGWNGYTF.

This chain connects TRBV25-1 to TRBJ1-6, with TRBD1 matching 9 bases. Germline V gene lookup returns CDR1 MGHDK and CDR2 SYGVNS. The CDR3 has 12 residues. In nucleotides, the CDR3 is TGTGCTAGAGAACAGGGGGCGTTGCACCTCCACTTT. Protein: CAREQGALHLHF.

In its sample, this clonotype was seen a few times. The chain has TRBV12-3 or TRBV12-4 and TRBJ1-1; maybe TRBD1 (6 bases). Between the trimmed V and J ends, which lost 3 bases and 0 bases, there was a span of 11 bases. This CDR3 spans 15 amino acids. The CDR3 nucleotides read TGTGCCAGCAGTTTTAATGGACAGCTGAACACTGAAGCTTTCTTT. Translated, it gives CASSFNGQLNTEAFF.

As regards this clonotype: At one boundary the junction diverges from the germline segment, which might be a read error. V gene TRBV29-1 combines with J gene TRBJ2-5, with TRBD1 matching 8 bases. This CDR3 has 12 amino acids. Germline V gene sequence: CDR1 SQVTM, CDR2 ANQGSEA. The CDR3, as DNA: TGCAGCGCCCAGGGGGCGGGGAGACCCAGTATGTTC. Translated, it gives CSAQGAGRPSMF.

This clonotype was observed at least ten times. The chain combines TRBV29-1 with TRBJ2-7, with a weak D call TRBD2 (7 bases). V was shortened by 4 bases and J by 3 bases, with 16 bases between the two germline ends. Germline V CDR1 and CDR2: SQVTM, ANQGSEA. The CDR3 spans 14 residues. The CDR3 region is CSVGGGAAIYEQYF. The CDR3 DNA reads TGCAGCGTTGGGGGGGGCGCAGCCATCTACGAGCAGTACTTC.

This clonotype was recorded at least ten times. The J gene is TRBJ1-1, the V gene TRBV7-2, with no clear D. The CDR3 runs to 12 residues. With 6 bases removed from V and 9 bases from J, the gap between germline ends came to 14 bases. Germline CDR1 is SGHTA and CDR2 is FQGNSA. The CDR3 coding sequence is TGTGCCAGCAGTCTAGATGAGAGCAAAGCTTTCTTT. Translated, it gives CASSLDESKAFF.

The rearrangement joins TRBV7-9 to TRBJ1-2, with 11 bases lining up with TRBD1. This CDR3 region has 16 residues. V lost 5 bases, J lost 3 bases, and 8 bases stayed unmatched. The V gene's germline CDR1 is SEHNR and CDR2 FQNEAQ (reference sequence). CDR3: CASSGGTGGSDYGYTF. The CDR3 bases are TGTGCCAGCAGCGGTGGGACAGGGGGTTCTGACTATGGCTACACCTTC.

Turning to this clonotype: This may arise from a read error, as a much more abundant clone is one base away. The chain has TRBV2 and TRBJ1-4; no definite D call. CDR3 length: 13 residues. V gave up 6 bases and J gave up 7 bases, with 12 bases separating them. The V gene's germline CDR1 is SNHLY and CDR2 FYNNEI. The CDR3 loop reads CASRSDSGEKLFF. The CDR3 DNA is TGTGCCAGCAGGAGCGATTCGGGTGAAAAACTGTTTTTT.

Comment on this clonotype: As the CDR3 is not closed by the conserved phenylalanine or tryptophan, this likely results from a read error. No DNA is shown, since the ends of the CDR3 on it are uncertain; the CDR3 is the one TCRdb lists. The CDR3: CASSLGGTS. The chain has TRBV7-6 and TRBJ2-6; the listed D gene, TRBD1, was not tested against the DNA. The CDR3 spans 9 residues, counting both ends. Germline lookup yields CDR1 SGHVS and CDR2 FNYEAQ.

This chain uses TRBV19 with TRBJ1-2; D unresolved. Per germline, CDR1 LNHDA and CDR2 SQIVND (reference sequence). The CDR3 has 14 amino acids. V was shortened by 4 bases and J by 5 bases, with 14 bases between the two germline ends. The CDR3 region is CASSNPTGFYGYTF. In DNA, the CDR3 is TGTGCCAGTAGTAATCCGACTGGGTTTTATGGCTACACCTTC.

The V gene is TRBV2, the J gene TRBJ1-5; D remains unclear. The CDR3 sequence is 16 residues long. Germline CDR1 and CDR2: SNHLY and FYNNEI. Between the trimmed V and J ends, which lost 6 bases and 3 bases, there was a span of 18 bases. The CDR3 DNA is TGTGCCAGCAGCCGACGACCGGAAACCTCCAATCAGCCCCAGCATTTT. Its translation: CASSRRPETSNQPQHF.

A single count supports this clonotype. CDR3 sequence (DNA): TGTGCCACCAGTGATCAGGGCCTCGGCTCAGAGACCCAGTACTTC. This codes for CATSDQGLGSETQYF. V and J are TRBV24-1 and TRBJ2-5; TRBD1 is a possible D gene (5 bases). Trimming removed 3 bases from V and 4 bases from J, with 14 bases in between. Per the germline V gene, CDR1 is KGHDR and CDR2 is SFDVKD. This CDR3 comprises 15 residues.

CDR3: CSARDQTGQETQYF. In DNA form, the CDR3 reads TGCAGTGCTAGAGATCAGACGGGCCAAGAGACCCAGTACTTC. V gene TRBV20-1 combines with J gene TRBJ2-5; D is uncertain. V was shortened by 0 bases and J by 1 base, with 9 bases between the two germline ends. The germline gives CDR1 DFQATT, CDR2 SNEGSKA (reference sequence). The CDR3 contains 14 residues.

This clonotype was found many times. The chain recombines TRBV7-3 with TRBJ1-1; TRBD1 matches 8 bases. In germline, CDR1 is SGHTA, CDR2 FQGTGA. V dropped 5 bases and J dropped 4; count of bases not matched to a gene: 3. The CDR3 is 13 amino acids. The CDR3 spells CASSVDRVTEAFF. CDR3 bases: TGTGCCAGCAGCGTGGACAGGGTCACTGAAGCTTTCTTT.

The V gene is TRBV10-3, the J gene TRBJ1-1; no reliable D call. V lost 5 bases and J lost 0, with 7 bases in between. Germline loops: CDR1 ENHRY, CDR2 SYGVKD. The CDR3 has 13 residues. The CDR3 DNA follows: TGTGCCATCAGTCCTATAGTGAACACTGAAGCTTTCTTT. This gives the protein CAISPIVNTEAFF.

For the CDR3, the DNA is TGTGCCAGCAGTGCCCGTATAGGTAATTCACCCCTCCACTTT. As protein: CASSARIGNSPLHF. V and J are TRBV7-8 and TRBJ1-6; no definite D call. The CDR3 loop spans 14 amino acids. V lost 6 bases and J 6 bases, leaving 12 bases between the germline ends. The V gene's germline CDR1 is SGHVS and CDR2 FQNEAQ.

This clonotype appeared a few times. The rearrangement uses TRBV20-1 and TRBJ2-2, with 7 bases that match TRBD1. From germline, CDR1 is DFQATT and CDR2 SNEGSKA (reference sequence). V lost 1 base to trimming and J lost 8 bases; unmatched junction nucleotides: 10. The CDR3 contains 15 residues. The CDR3 spells CSARVPGQMGGELFF. DNA for the CDR3: TGCAGTGCTAGAGTCCCGGGACAGATGGGAGGGGAGCTGTTTTTT.

The chain is built from TRBV24-1 and TRBJ2-5; possible D gene TRBD1, 5 bases. The CDR3 runs 14 residues. The V end was cut by 6 bases, the J end by 4 bases, with 14 bases between. Germline-derived CDR1 and CDR2 are KGHDR and SFDVKD. The CDR3 region is CATSLQGEAETQYF. CDR3 nucleotide sequence: TGTGCCACCAGTCTCCAAGGGGAAGCAGAGACCCAGTACTTC.

The chain couples TRBV10-3 to TRBJ2-7, with 9 bases identical to TRBD1. This CDR3 has 14 residues. Trimming took 10 bases from V and 2 from J; bases not matched to a gene: 9. Germline CDR1 ENHRY, CDR2 SYGVKD. The CDR3, as DNA: TGTGCCAGCAGCCGGGACAGGGTGGCCTACGAGCAGTACTTC. This sequence encodes CASSRDRVAYEQYF.

This clonotype was observed a handful of times. The rearrangement joins TRBV14 to TRBJ2-5; D is unclear. This CDR3 has 13 amino acids. The V end lost 2 bases, the J end lost 4 bases, and 8 bases lay between the germline ends. The germline V gene has CDR1 SGHDN and CDR2 FVKESK. The CDR3 loop is CASSQPVGETQYF. CDR3 bases: TGTGCCAGCAGCCAACCCGTCGGAGAGACCCAGTACTTC.

This chain links TRBV7-4 with TRBJ2-2; D ambiguous. The V gene lost 5 bases and the J gene lost 6 bases, with 10 bases spanning the gap. Germline-derived CDR1 and CDR2 are SGHVT and SQSDAQ. CDR3 length: 13 residues. The chain's CDR3 is CASSPRLAGELFF. The CDR3 DNA reads as TGTGCCAGCAGCCCACGTTTGGCCGGGGAGCTGTTTTTT.

This clonotype was found a few times. The chain links TRBV19 to TRBJ2-5; no definite D call. CDR1 LNHDA and CDR2 SQIVND come from the germline V gene (reference sequence). Trimming removed 4 bases at V and 9 bases at J, with 6 bases between. The CDR3 sequence is 10 residues long. The CDR3 DNA is TGTGCCAGTAGTACCACGGCCCAGTACTTC. Translated: CASSTTAQYF.

As DNA, the CDR3 is TGTGCCATCAGTCCCTACCTAAGGACAGGGGGTTCACCCCTCCACTTT. Translated, it gives CAISPYLRTGGSPLHF. This rearrangement joins TRBV10-3 to TRBJ1-6; 10 bases line up with TRBD1. Trimming removed 5 bases from V and 9 bases from J; junction bases left unmatched: 10. Germline V gene sequence: CDR1 ENHRY, CDR2 SYGVKD. The CDR3 spans 16 residues.

The chain couples TRBV12-3 or TRBV12-4 to TRBJ1-2; 9 bases align to TRBD1. The CDR3 covers 13 residues. V lost 4 bases, J lost 8 bases, and 5 bases stayed unmatched. This CDR3 reads CASSWTGDRGYTF. In DNA, the CDR3 is TGTGCCAGCAGTTGGACAGGGGACAGAGGCTACACCTTC.

The table lists this clonotype with many counts. This chain connects TRBV15 to TRBJ2-7; D may be TRBD1 (6 bases). CDR3 length: 17 residues. The V gene's germline CDR1 is LNHNV and CDR2 YYDKDF (reference sequence). V lost 0 bases, J lost 3 bases, and 18 bases lay in between. The CDR3 region is CATSRDSAGQGLYEQYF. CDR3 DNA: TGTGCCACCAGCAGAGATTCGGCGGGCCAGGGGCTCTACGAGCAGTACTTC.

V and J are TRBV20-1 and TRBJ1-6; 9 nucleotides match TRBD1. Per the germline V gene, CDR1 is DFQATT and CDR2 is SNEGSKA (reference sequence). This CDR3 is 16 amino acids long. V lost 0 bases to trimming and J lost 7 bases; unmatched junction nucleotides: 7. CDR3 region: CSARDAGTGLNSPLHF. In DNA form, the CDR3 reads TGCAGTGCTAGAGATGCGGGGACAGGGCTAAATTCACCCCTCCACTTT.

This clonotype was recorded at least ten times. The J gene is TRBJ2-2, the V gene TRBV19; D remains unclear. The CDR3 sequence is 10 residues long. Germline V gives CDR1 LNHDA, CDR2 SQIVND (reference sequence). V was pared by 10 bases and J by 6 bases, with 6 bases between. As DNA, the CDR3 is TGTGCCACCGCGGCCGGGGAGCTGTTTTTT. It yields the protein CATAAGELFF.

The chain carries TRBV29-1 and TRBJ1-5; no reliable D call. Germline loops: CDR1 SQVTM, CDR2 ANQGSEA. CDR3 length: 15 residues. Between the trimmed V and J ends, which lost 6 bases and 2 bases, there was a span of 17 bases. CDR3 sequence (DNA): TGCAGCGTCTCAGATGTGCAGGATGGCAATCAGCCCCAGCATTTT. This codes for CSVSDVQDGNQPQHF. Full variable domain (outside the CDR3, taken from reference TRBV29-1 and TRBJ1-5): SAVISQKPSRDICQRGTSLTIQCQVDSQVTMMFWYRQQPGQSLTLIATANQGSEATYESGFVIDKFPISRPNLTFSTLTVSNMSPEDSSIYLCSVSDVQDGNQPQHFGDGTRLSIL.

The chain uses TRBV7-9 and TRBJ1-1; the D gene is possibly TRBD1 (5 bases). Germline V gene data show CDR1 as SEHNR and CDR2 as FQNEAQ (reference sequence). The V end was cut by 6 bases, the J end by 6 bases, with 14 bases between. The CDR3 consists of 13 residues. This CDR3 reads CASRAGRMSEAFF. The CDR3 bases are TGTGCCAGCAGGGCAGGGAGAATGTCTGAAGCTTTCTTT.

This clonotype was observed many times. The chain recombines TRBV10-3 with TRBJ1-2; the match to TRBD1 covers 7 bases. With 8 bases clipped from V and 4 bases from J, the junction kept 4 bases outside the gene matches. The CDR3 is 12 amino acids. Germline V gives CDR1 ENHRY, CDR2 SYGVKD. In DNA form, the CDR3 reads TGTGCCATCTCGGGACAGAGCTATGGCTACACCTTC. It specifies CAISGQSYGYTF.